This T cell receptor (beta chain) was profiled in a study of blood T cell repertoires in COVID-19. Data came from immunoSEQ multiplex PCR; TCRdb stores just in-frame clones and leaves some out. The data contain 60,000 to 70,000 clones, nearly 85% of them singletons. The germline V gene has CDR1 SGHTA and CDR2 FQGNSA. Trimming removed 1 base at V and 3 bases at J, with 18 bases between. The CDR3 totals 18 residues. This rearrangement joins TRBV7-2 to TRBJ2-2; tentative D call: TRBD2 (6 bases). The clonotype was recovered from a human donor in a cohort sampled during active COVID-19. The sequenced sample consisted of peripheral blood. CDR3 nucleotides: TGTGCCAGCAGCTTAGGGACCCTGGCTGCGGGATACACCGGGGAGCTGTTTTTT. It specifies CASSLGTLAAGYTGELFF.